Listed here are 14 T cell receptor beta chains from one sample, sequenced in a study of blood T cell repertoires in COVID-19. Sequenced by immunoSEQ multiplex PCR; TCRdb stores in-frame clones only, minus some. This sample has approximately 61,000 clones, with around four fifths found just once. Specimen: peripheral blood. The receptors stem from a man between 70 and 80 years old with acute or convalescent COVID-19.

The CDR3 DNA reads as TGTGCCTTACGGGGACAGGGTAATGAAAAACTGTTTTTT. Encoded protein: CALRGQGNEKLFF. J is TRBJ1-4 and V is TRBV6-5; 9 nucleotides match TRBD1. Germline V CDR1 and CDR2: MNHEY, SVGAGI. The V and J ends lost 11 bases and 4 bases, in that order; junction bases with no gene match: 5. There are 13 residues in the CDR3.

This clone came up once. J is TRBJ1-4 and V is TRBV9, with TRBD1 as a possible D gene (5 bases). Germline V lookup: CDR1 SGDLS, CDR2 YYNGEE. V was shortened by 0 bases and J by 8 bases, with 17 bases between the two germline ends. The CDR3 has 16 residues. CDR3: CASSVGFRGAGEKLFF. The CDR3 DNA reads as TGTGCCAGCAGCGTAGGATTCCGGGGCGCGGGGGAAAAACTGTTTTTT.

The chain employs TRBV10-1 and TRBJ2-7, with TRBD2 matching over 8 bases. The junction had 13 bases not matched to a gene; V was cut back by 2 bases and J by 7 bases. Germline CDR1 is WNHNN and CDR2 is SYGVQD (reference sequence). The CDR3 consists of 16 residues. The CDR3 coding sequence is TGCGCCAGCAGTGAGAAGTGGACTAGCCCTCCCTGGGAGCAGTACTTC. This sequence encodes CASSEKWTSPPWEQYF.

V is TRBV5-5 and J is TRBJ2-6, with D perhaps matching TRBD1 (5 bases). The CDR3 has 17 amino acids. Trimming took 0 bases from V and 0 from J, leaving 10 bases between them. The V gene's germline CDR1 is SGHKS and CDR2 YYEKEE (reference sequence). Here the CDR3 reads CASSLAPGNSGANVLTF. The CDR3 region has the DNA TGTGCCAGCAGCTTGGCCCCAGGGAACTCTGGGGCCAACGTCCTGACTTTC. The whole variable domain, remainder taken from reference TRBV5-5 and TRBJ2-6, is DAGVTQSPTHLIKTRGQQVTLRCSPISGHKSVSWYQQVLGQGPQFIFQYYEKEERGRGNFPDRFSARQFPNYSSELNVNALLLGDSALYLCASSLAPGNSGANVLTFGAGSRLTVL.

J is TRBJ1-5 and V is TRBV9; a possible D gene is TRBD1 (6 bases). V lost 4 bases, J lost 3 bases, and 14 bases lay in between. Germline values: CDR1 SGDLS, CDR2 YYNGEE. CDR3 length: 15 residues. The CDR3 DNA is TGTGCCAGCAGCCCGGACAGTAATCTCAATCAGCCCCAGCATTTT. Translating gives CASSPDSNLNQPQHF.

The chain recombines TRBV19 with TRBJ1-5; D is undetermined. CDR1 is LNHDA, CDR2 SQIVND, per germline (reference sequence). The V gene lost 2 bases and the J gene lost 3 bases, with 11 bases spanning the gap. This CDR3 has 15 residues. CDR3 loop: CASSIRGTNNQPQHF. Here the CDR3 DNA reads TGTGCCAGTAGTATACGAGGCACAAACAATCAGCCCCAGCATTTT.

The rearrangement links TRBV6-2 or TRBV6-3 to TRBJ2-4; weak D call: TRBD2 (5 bases). CDR1 and CDR2 from the germline V gene are MNHEY and SVGEGT. The CDR3 extends over 13 amino acids. Trimming removed 3 bases at V and 8 bases at J, with 11 bases between. The CDR3 region has the DNA TGTGCCAGCAGTTATACGGCCGGGGACATTCAGTACTTC. This codes for CASSYTAGDIQYF.

This clone has more than one count but fewer than ten. The junction departs from the called germline gene at one end, perhaps through a read error. The rearrangement joins TRBV7-6 to TRBJ1-2, with a tentative D call TRBD1 (6 bases). The CDR3 spans 13 residues. Germline lookup yields CDR1 SGHVS and CDR2 FNYEAQ. CDR3 residues: CASRLGQSGGYTF. DNA for the CDR3: TGTGCCAGCAGGTTAGGACAGTCTGGTGGCTACACCTTC. Based on the CDR3 plus reference TRBV7-6 and TRBJ1-2, the full variable domain is GAGVSQSPRYKVTKRGQDVALRCDPISGHVSLYWYRQALGQGPEFLTYFNYEAQQDKSGLPNDRFSAERPEGSISTLTIQRTEQRDSAMYRCASRLGQSGGYTFGSGTRLTVV.

This rearrangement joins TRBV4-2 to TRBJ2-1, with 12 bases lining up with TRBD2. V lost 4 bases, J lost 5 bases, and 12 bases stayed unmatched. Per the germline V gene, CDR1 is LGHNA and CDR2 is YNFKEQ. This CDR3 has 18 residues. The CDR3 protein is CASSPLAGGPPSNNEQFF. CDR3 sequence (DNA): TGTGCCAGCAGCCCCCTAGCGGGGGGGCCCCCTTCAAACAATGAGCAGTTCTTC.

The chain combines TRBV19 with TRBJ2-3, with 7 positions matching TRBD2. The ends lost 6 bases at V and 4 bases at J; junction bases unmatched: 13. CDR3 length: 16 residues. The germline V gene has CDR1 LNHDA and CDR2 SQIVND (reference sequence). The chain's CDR3 is CASSRRDYGRPDTQYF. CDR3 sequence (DNA): TGTGCCAGTAGCCGCCGGGACTATGGCCGCCCAGATACGCAGTATTTT.

V usage is TRBV5-6 and J usage is TRBJ2-7; 12 bases match TRBD1. This CDR3 has 13 residues. The junction had 3 bases not matched to a gene; V was cut back by 5 bases and J by 6 bases. Germline CDR1 SGHDT, CDR2 YYEEEE. CDR3 coding DNA: TGTGCCAGCAGAACGGGACAGGGGGCCGAGCAGTACTTC. The encoded protein is CASRTGQGAEQYF.

This clone was detected once. V is TRBV5-1 and J is TRBJ2-3, with a possible D match to TRBD2 (6 bases). This CDR3 comprises 15 residues. V lost 2 bases and J 0 bases, leaving 10 bases between the germline ends. Per the germline V gene, CDR1 is SGHRS and CDR2 is YFSETQ. Here the CDR3 reads CASSFLATSTDTQYF. CDR3 sequence (DNA): TGCGCCAGCAGCTTTCTAGCGACTAGCACAGATACGCAGTATTTT.

This chain joins TRBV5-1 and TRBJ1-2; 9 bases map to TRBD1. Per germline, CDR1 SGHRS and CDR2 YFSETQ. There are 13 residues in the CDR3. Losses at the gene ends were 4 bases for V and 8 bases for J; bases not matched to a gene: 6. For the CDR3, the DNA is TGCGCCAGCAGCCGGACAGGGGAGACCGGCTACACCTTC. Translated: CASSRTGETGYTF.

The V and J genes are TRBV3-1 (or the pseudogene TRBV3-2) and TRBJ2-5; TRBD1 agrees at 11 bases. V was clipped by 7 bases and J by 5 bases; unmatched bases: 9. Germline CDR1 LGHDT, CDR2 YNNKEL (reference sequence). CDR3 length: 15 residues. CDR3 coding DNA: TGTGCCAGCACCGCAAGAGGGACAGGGGGTGAGACCCAGTACTTC. Its translation: CASTARGTGGETQYF.